One sample yielded the 11 T cell receptor beta chains listed below, sequenced in a study of early T cells in non-severe SARS-CoV-2 infection. A single record per CDR3 protein comes from TCRdb applying MiXCR to the 5' RACE reads. Of approximately 30,000 distinct CDR3 sequences listed, around 7% are singletons. Material: whole blood, obtained at baseline. The receptors were gathered from an adult who was a healthcare worker with PCR-confirmed SARS-CoV-2 infection or an uninfected control (not recorded which).

This clonotype was recorded many times. This sequence joins TRBV20-1 and TRBJ2-1, with 12 bases that match TRBD2. The ends lost 0 bases at V and 12 bases at J; junction bases unmatched: 15. CDR1 is DFQATT, CDR2 SNEGSKA, per germline (reference sequence). This CDR3 is built from 17 residues. The CDR3 coding sequence is TGCAGTGCTAGAGATCGGTTGACTAGCGGGAGTGATACGCGGCAGTTCTTC. Translated, it gives CSARDRLTSGSDTRQFF.

This clonotype was seen at least ten times. The genes are TRBV19 and TRBJ2-6; possibly TRBD1 for D (5 bases). Germline V gene sequence: CDR1 LNHDA, CDR2 SQIVND (reference sequence). Trimming cost V 7 bases and J 2 bases, with 9 bases left between them. This CDR3 region has 14 residues. CDR3 sequence reads: CASTQGAGANVLTF. The CDR3 nucleotides read TGTGCCAGTACCCAGGGTGCTGGGGCCAACGTCCTGACTTTC.

The chain couples TRBV7-9 to TRBJ2-1; D gene ambiguous. V lost 0 bases and J 5 bases, leaving 5 bases between the germline ends. CDR3 size: 13 residues. The germline V gene encodes CDR1 SEHNR and CDR2 FQNEAQ (reference sequence). CDR3 nucleotides: TGTGCCAGCAGCTTAGCTGGGCACAATGAGCAGTTCTTC. This translates into CASSLAGHNEQFF.

This clonotype was detected a few times. The chain recombines TRBV7-9 with TRBJ2-1; D ambiguous. Germline CDR1 is SEHNR and CDR2 is FQNEAQ (reference sequence). V dropped 0 bases and J dropped 3 bases, with 3 bases sitting between them. The CDR3 contains 13 residues. This CDR3 is CASSLADYNEQFF. Here the CDR3 DNA reads TGTGCCAGCAGCTTAGCGGACTACAATGAGCAGTTCTTC. The full variable domain, completed using reference TRBV7-9 and TRBJ2-1, is DTGVSQNPRHKITKRGQNVTFRCDPISEHNRLYWYRQTLGQGPEFLTYFQNEAQLEKSRLLSDRFSAERPKGSFSTLEIQRTEQGDSAMYLCASSLADYNEQFFGPGTRLTVL.

There are many counts of this clonotype. V usage is TRBV3-1 and J usage is TRBJ2-7; 14 nucleotides align to TRBD2. Per the germline V gene, CDR1 is LGHDT and CDR2 is YNNKEL (reference sequence). Trimming cost V 4 bases and J 3 bases; bases outside gene matches: 2. CDR3 length: 15 amino acids. CDR3 DNA sequence: TGTGCCAGCAGCCCCGGGACTAGCGGGAGCTACGAGCAGTACTTC. Its protein product is CASSPGTSGSYEQYF.

The V call is TRBV23-1, the J call TRBJ2-7; the match to TRBD1 covers 12 bases. TRBV23-1 has ORF status, its function being uncertain. Trimming removed 3 bases from V and 3 bases from J; junction bases left unmatched: 9. CDR3 length: 17 amino acids. Written as DNA, the CDR3 is TGCGCCAGCAGTCAGCCCCTATGGGACAGGGGGCTCTACGAGCAGTACGTC. The encoded protein is CASSQPLWDRGLYEQYV.

This clonotype was seen repeatedly, ten times or more. The chain links TRBV14 to TRBJ2-5, with TRBD1 matching 8 bases. The V segment lost 0 bases and the J segment 0 bases; nucleotides outside the gene matches: 12. This CDR3 region has 19 residues. The germline gives CDR1 SGHDN, CDR2 FVKESK. The CDR3 spells CASSQDVLGQGPYQETQYF. In nucleotides, the CDR3 is TGTGCCAGCAGCCAAGATGTGCTAGGACAGGGCCCGTACCAAGAGACCCAGTACTTC.

At least ten counts were recorded for this clonotype. The gene calls are TRBV27 and TRBJ2-1, with a tentative D call TRBD2 (5 bases). V gave up 5 bases and J gave up 2 bases, with 13 bases separating them. This CDR3 is built from 15 residues. Per germline, CDR1 MNHEY and CDR2 SMNVEV (reference sequence). The CDR3 region has the DNA TGTGCCAGCAGTATAAGGCCCGGGGCCTACAATGAGCAGTTCTTC. Protein: CASSIRPGAYNEQFF.

This clonotype was counted at least ten times. The chain recombines TRBV10-3 with TRBJ2-7; D not certain. Trimming left V 2 bases short and J 4 bases short, with 6 bases between. The germline gives CDR1 ENHRY, CDR2 SYGVKD. This CDR3 has 12 amino acids. The CDR3 nucleotides are TGTGCCATCAGTGAGCGAAGATACGAGCAGTACGTC. Translating gives CAISERRYEQYV.

This chain joins TRBV12-3 or TRBV12-4 and TRBJ1-4; unclear D gene. CDR3 length equals 15 residues. With 3 bases removed from V and 4 bases from J, the gap between germline ends came to 12 bases. CDR3 bases: TGTGCCAGCAGTTTTGGTGGGCTGAATAATGAAAAACTGTTTTTT. It encodes CASSFGGLNNEKLFF.

Note on this clonotype: A junction boundary mismatches the germline segment, possibly from a read error. The genes are TRBV7-9 and TRBJ1-2, with D perhaps matching TRBD1 (5 bases). The CDR3 contains 14 residues. Germline assignment: CDR1 SEHNR and CDR2 FQNEAQ (reference sequence). The chain's CDR3 is CASSPGTGNYSYTF. The CDR3 DNA reads TGTGCCAGCAGCCCCGGGACCGGTAACTATAGCTACACCTTC.